A single sample is the source of the 30 T cell receptor beta chains below, sequenced in a study of CD8+ T cells in alopecia areata. Treatment defined: oral pan-JAK inhibitor, 5-10 mg twice daily. cDNA serving as the sequencing template came from extracted, reverse transcribed RNA. Clones were sequenced by immunoSEQ multiplex PCR, and TCRdb holds only the in-frame ones, with some missing. The sample gives over 200,000 clones, under 70% of which show up once; 3.5% to 5% is in the top ten. Here the sequenced sample was CD4+ T cells sorted from blood, taken at week 4, from a patient treated with tofacitinib. The receptor source for this set is a human donor with alopecia areata.

This clone appeared a few times. The V call is TRBV7-2, the J call TRBJ2-6; D is uncertain. The germline V gene encodes CDR1 SGHTA and CDR2 FQGNSA. The CDR3 is 15 residues long. V lost 7 bases to trimming and J lost 0 bases, with 10 bases between them. The DNA for the CDR3 is TGTGCCAGCATCCTCGCCCTCTCTGGGGCCAACGTCCTGACTTTC. Protein product: CASILALSGANVLTF.

This clone was counted many times. The V and J genes are TRBV7-9 and TRBJ1-4; 9 bases align to TRBD1. V shed 5 bases and J 6 bases; nucleotides not matched to a gene: 4. The CDR3 length is 14 residues. Germline V gene sequence: CDR1 SEHNR, CDR2 FQNEAQ (reference sequence). CDR3 nucleotide sequence: TGTGCCAGCAGCCCCTGGACAGGGGATGAAAAACTGTTTTTT. This encodes CASSPWTGDEKLFF. Combining the CDR3 with reference TRBV7-9 and TRBJ1-4 gives the whole variable domain DTGVSQNPRHKITKRGQNVTFRCDPISEHNRLYWYRQTLGQGPEFLTYFQNEAQLEKSRLLSDRFSAERPKGSFSTLEIQRTEQGDSAMYLCASSPWTGDEKLFFGSGTQLSVL.

V gene TRBV27 combines with J gene TRBJ2-6, with a weak D call TRBD2 (6 bases). Germline assignment: CDR1 MNHEY and CDR2 SMNVEV (reference sequence). The CDR3 extends over 15 amino acids. Trimming pared 5 bases from V and 2 bases from J, leaving 10 bases between. The CDR3 sequence: CASSQWGAGANVLTF. The CDR3 DNA reads as TGTGCCAGCAGTCAATGGGGGGCTGGGGCCAACGTCCTGACTTTC.

This clone was observed once. This chain links TRBV29-1 with TRBJ1-5; TRBD1 aligns across 9 bases. The CDR3 spans 15 residues. Germline V gives CDR1 SQVTM, CDR2 ANQGSEA. J gave up 4 bases and V 6 bases, and 10 bases lay outside the gene matches. CDR3 sequence reads: CSVSPGQGPNQPQHF. The CDR3 coding sequence is TGCAGCGTCAGTCCGGGACAGGGCCCGAATCAGCCCCAGCATTTT.

The chain is built from TRBV15 and TRBJ2-7; perhaps D is TRBD1 or TRBD2 (6 bases each). Trimming removed 0 bases from V and 2 bases from J, with 14 bases in between. The CDR3 spans 16 residues. The V gene's germline CDR1 is LNHNV and CDR2 YYDKDF (reference sequence). The CDR3 is CATSREGPGGPYEQYF. CDR3 DNA: TGTGCCACCAGCAGAGAGGGTCCCGGGGGCCCCTACGAGCAGTACTTC.

V gene TRBV27 combines with J gene TRBJ2-2, with D perhaps matching TRBD2 (5 bases). CDR1 and CDR2 (germline): MNHEY, SMNVEV (reference sequence). CDR3 length: 14 residues. V was shortened by 3 bases and J by 3 bases, with 8 bases between the two germline ends. CDR3 nucleotide sequence: TGTGCCAGCAGTTTCCAACTAGACACCGGGGAGCTGTTTTTT. It codes for CASSFQLDTGELFF.

The chain joins TRBV4-1 to TRBJ2-1; 8 bases map to TRBD2. The CDR3 is 13 amino acids. CDR1 is MGHRA, CDR2 YSYEKL, per germline. J gave up 16 bases and V 1 base, and 9 bases lay outside the gene matches. CDR3 sequence reads: CASSQVVAGLKFF. The DNA for the CDR3 is TGCGCCAGCAGCCAAGTGGTAGCGGGGTTAAAATTCTTC.

J is TRBJ2-5 and V is TRBV5-1; a possible D gene is TRBD1 (6 bases). The CDR3 has 14 amino acids. V was shortened by 4 bases and J by 5 bases, with 15 bases between the two germline ends. Per germline, CDR1 SGHRS and CDR2 YFSETQ. CDR3 amino acids: CASSRIQGRETQYF. The CDR3 DNA sequence: TGCGCCAGCAGCAGAATACAGGGTCGGGAGACCCAGTACTTC.

In this sample, this clone turned up a few times. The V call is TRBV29-1, the J call TRBJ1-1; no clear D. The CDR3 runs to 12 residues. Trimming stripped 6 bases from V and 1 base from J, with 9 bases between. From germline, CDR1 is SQVTM and CDR2 ANQGSEA. CDR3 loop: CSVGMRNTEAFF. The CDR3 DNA is TGCAGCGTGGGGATGCGGAACACTGAAGCTTTCTTT. The whole variable domain, remainder taken from reference TRBV29-1 and TRBJ1-1, is SAVISQKPSRDICQRGTSLTIQCQVDSQVTMMFWYRQQPGQSLTLIATANQGSEATYESGFVIDKFPISRPNLTFSTLTVSNMSPEDSSIYLCSVGMRNTEAFFGQGTRLTVV.

J is TRBJ2-4 and V is TRBV30; TRBD1 agrees at 7 bases. The CDR3 runs to 13 residues. CDR1 and CDR2 from the germline V gene are GTSNPN and SVGIG (reference sequence). J gave up 3 bases and V 4 bases, and 3 bases lay outside the gene matches. CDR3 sequence (DNA): TGTGCCTGGAAGGGGGCGGACAAAAACATTCAGTACTTC. It specifies CAWKGADKNIQYF.

The rearrangement links TRBV4-3 to TRBJ2-1; a weak D match, TRBD2 (5 bases). This CDR3 spans 16 amino acids. Germline CDR1 is LGHNA and CDR2 is YSLEER. V lost 1 base and J 0 bases, leaving 10 bases between the germline ends. The CDR3 DNA reads TGCGCCAGCAGCCAAGTTAGCAGCGGCTCCTACAATGAGCAGTTCTTC. Amino acids: CASSQVSSGSYNEQFF.

The chain employs TRBV6-1 and TRBJ2-7; 11 positions agree with TRBD1. Per germline, CDR1 MNHNS and CDR2 SASEGT. V gave up 8 bases and J gave up 4 bases; unmatched junction bases: 7. This CDR3 is built from 14 residues. This CDR3 is CASLGQGAVYEQYF. CDR3 coding DNA: TGTGCCAGCCTCGGACAGGGGGCCGTTTACGAGCAGTACTTC.

This sequence joins TRBV12-5 and TRBJ2-5; D uncertain. The V end was cut by 4 bases, the J end by 2 bases, with 5 bases between. This CDR3 spans 12 amino acids. CDR1 is LGHNT, CDR2 FRNRAP, per germline. This CDR3 reads CASGSRQETQYF. DNA for the CDR3: TGTGCTAGTGGTTCCAGGCAAGAGACCCAGTACTTC. The full variable domain, rest sourced from reference TRBV12-5 and TRBJ2-5, is DARVTQTPRHKVTEMGQEVTMRCQPILGHNTVFWYRQTMMQGLELLAYFRNRAPLDDSGMPKDRFSAEMPDATLATLKIQPSEPRDSAVYFCASGSRQETQYFGPGTRLLVL.

This chain connects TRBV9 to TRBJ2-6; no clear D gene. V shed 6 bases and J shed 0 bases, with 10 bases lying between them. Germline V CDR1 and CDR2: SGDLS, YYNGEE. This CDR3 spans 15 amino acids. The CDR3 sequence is CASTPTDSGANVLTF. The CDR3 region has the DNA TGTGCCAGCACACCCACCGACTCTGGGGCCAACGTCCTGACTTTC.

The chain carries TRBV10-3 and TRBJ1-2, with a possible D match to TRBD1 (5 bases). Trimming cost V 6 bases and J 7 bases, with 15 bases left between them. Germline V gives CDR1 ENHRY, CDR2 SYGVKD. The CDR3 consists of 13 residues. The DNA for the CDR3 is TGTGCCATCAGGGGAGACAGTAAAGGTGGCTACACCTTC. Protein: CAIRGDSKGGYTF.

This clone was recorded a few times. The chain combines TRBV7-9 with TRBJ1-2, with D maybe TRBD1 (5 bases). Looked up from germline, CDR1 is SEHNR and CDR2 is FQNEAQ (reference sequence). Trimming removed 5 bases from V and 5 bases from J, with 15 bases in between. The CDR3 contains 14 residues. The CDR3 is CASSGSRGEYGYTF. The CDR3, as DNA: TGTGCCAGCAGCGGAAGCCGGGGGGAGTATGGCTACACCTTC.

The chain is built from TRBV7-2 and TRBJ1-1, with D unclear. Between the trimmed V and J ends, which lost 4 bases and 3 bases, there was a span of 15 bases. In germline, CDR1 is SGHTA, CDR2 FQGNSA. This CDR3 contains 15 residues. DNA for the CDR3: TGTGCCAGCAGCTCCCGAAACCGCAGAGACACTGAAGCTTTCTTT. Translation gives CASSSRNRRDTEAFF.

The chain carries TRBV21-1 and TRBJ1-5; TRBD1 is the table's D call, not checked against the DNA. TRBV21-1 counts as a pseudogene. The CDR3 length is 15 residues. The CDR3 DNA reads TGTGCCAGCAGCAACCCCAACAGGGCCAATCAGCCCCAGCATTTT. Its translation is CASSNPNRANQPQHF.

The chain has TRBV7-8 and TRBJ1-2; the match to TRBD1 covers 7 bases. The CDR3 sequence is 13 residues long. The germline CDR1 and CDR2 sequences are SGHVS and FQNEAQ. With 5 bases clipped from V and 8 bases from J, the junction kept 8 bases outside the gene matches. The CDR3 here is CASSPGQASGYTF. The CDR3 DNA follows: TGTGCCAGCAGCCCCGGACAGGCGTCGGGCTACACCTTC.

As to this clone: Other DNA sequences in the sample encode the same CDR3. The CDR3 region is CASSFTGNTEAFF. CDR3 DNA: TGCGCCAGCAGTTTCACGGGGAACACTGAAGCTTTCTTT. This rearrangement joins TRBV5-1 to TRBJ1-1; D call uncertain. V lost 5 bases and J 1 base, leaving 9 bases between the germline ends. This CDR3 is built from 13 residues. CDR1 is SGHRS and CDR2 is YFSETQ in the germline V gene.

The J gene is TRBJ1-6, the V gene TRBV4-1; tentatively, D is TRBD1 (6 bases). V gave up 1 base and J gave up 8 bases, with 12 bases separating them. The CDR3 extends over 15 amino acids. Germline values: CDR1 MGHRA, CDR2 YSYEKL. As DNA, the CDR3 is TGCGCCAGCAGCCAAGTTGGGACACGGGATTCACCCCTCCACTTT. Residues: CASSQVGTRDSPLHF.

This clone came up a few times. The chain carries TRBV15 and TRBJ2-3, with 10 bases fitting TRBD2. V was pared by 6 bases and J by 2 bases, with 5 bases of the junction left unmatched. The CDR3 sequence is 15 residues long. CDR1 and CDR2 from the germline V gene are LNHNV and YYDKDF (reference sequence). DNA for the CDR3: TGTGCCACCAGTGGGACTAGCGTTCCCACAGATACGCAGTATTTT. It encodes CATSGTSVPTDTQYF.

This clone was counted a single time. This sequence joins TRBV5-6 and TRBJ1-2; maybe TRBD1 (5 bases). The germline V and J ends were trimmed by 0 bases and 6 bases, with 9 bases remaining between them. Germline CDR1 is SGHDT and CDR2 is YYEEEE. CDR3 length: 13 residues. CDR3 region: CASSLGQSDGYTF. The CDR3 DNA sequence: TGTGCCAGCAGCTTGGGACAGTCGGATGGCTACACCTTC.

In this sample, this clone turned up a few times. V usage is TRBV5-1 and J usage is TRBJ2-7; the D call may be TRBD1 or TRBD2 (5 bases each). The V end was cut by 4 bases, the J end by 5 bases, with 16 bases between. The germline V gene has CDR1 SGHRS and CDR2 YFSETQ. The CDR3 loop spans 14 amino acids. The CDR3 bases are TGCGCCAGCAGCCAAAGGGACGGTGGCCACGAGCAGTACTTC. Its protein is CASSQRDGGHEQYF.

This rearrangement joins TRBV2 to TRBJ2-6, with TRBD1 matching over 7 bases. In germline, CDR1 is SNHLY, CDR2 FYNNEI. The CDR3 runs 17 residues. Trimming took 4 bases from V and 0 from J; bases not matched to a gene: 6. CDR3 nucleotide sequence: TGTGCCAGCAGTGTCGGACAGGTCGCCTCTGGGGCCAACGTCCTGACTTTC. Translated, it gives CASSVGQVASGANVLTF.

The genes are TRBV27 and TRBJ2-2; D uncertain. Germline V CDR1 and CDR2: MNHEY, SMNVEV (reference sequence). CDR3 size: 11 residues. V lost 4 bases and J 7 bases, leaving 4 bases between the germline ends. The CDR3 DNA follows: TGTGCCAGCAGTTACCTCGGGGAGCTGTTTTTT. Translating gives CASSYLGELFF.

The chain has TRBV2 and TRBJ2-7; perhaps TRBD1 as D (6 bases). Germline V gives CDR1 SNHLY, CDR2 FYNNEI. Trimming left V 8 bases short and J 9 bases short, with 17 bases between. There are 12 residues in the CDR3. The CDR3: CASYTAGVRQYF. DNA of the CDR3: TGTGCCAGCTACACGGCAGGGGTCCGGCAGTACTTC.

The V gene is TRBV29-1, the J gene TRBJ2-5; D assignment may be TRBD1 or TRBD2 (6 bases each). The germline V gene encodes CDR1 SQVTM and CDR2 ANQGSEA. The CDR3 extends over 11 amino acids. V lost 7 bases, J lost 5 bases, and 11 bases lay in between. In DNA, the CDR3 is TGCAGCGGAGGGGGGACGGAGACCCAGTACTTC. Translating it yields CSGGGTETQYF.

This rearrangement joins TRBV6-5 to TRBJ2-7, with D hard to call. CDR3 length: 12 residues. The V and J ends lost 2 bases and 6 bases respectively, with 8 bases between them. From germline, CDR1 is MNHEY and CDR2 SVGAGI. The CDR3 loop reads CASSYVGGEQYF. CDR3 sequence (DNA): TGTGCCAGCAGTTACGTGGGCGGCGAGCAGTACTTC.

This chain links TRBV7-2 with TRBJ1-2; tentatively, D is TRBD1 (6 bases). Trimming cost V 3 bases and J 5 bases, with 13 bases left between them. The CDR3 extends over 14 amino acids. Germline CDR1 reads SGHTA; CDR2 reads FQGNSA. CDR3 sequence reads: CASSFRGSVYGYTF. Here the CDR3 DNA reads TGTGCCAGCAGCTTCAGGGGCTCAGTTTATGGCTACACCTTC.